The 27 T cell receptor beta chains in this list originate from one sample, sequenced in a study of blood T cell repertoires in COVID-19. Sequenced by immunoSEQ multiplex PCR; TCRdb stores in-frame clones only, minus some. The sample shows about 160,000 clones, approximately 80% of them seen only once. The sequenced sample consisted of peripheral blood. These TCRs come from a woman aged 55-70 years with acute or convalescent COVID-19.

This clone was recorded only once. The chain uses TRBV7-9 and TRBJ2-5; D is possibly TRBD2 (6 bases). V was trimmed by 6 bases and J by 1 base, leaving 15 bases between them. The germline CDR1 and CDR2 sequences are SEHNR and FQNEAQ (reference sequence). The CDR3 consists of 15 residues. The CDR3 DNA reads as TGTGCCAGCAGGGCGGTTTGGGAGGTCCAAGAGACCCAGTACTTC. It is translated as CASRAVWEVQETQYF.

The chain has TRBV27 and TRBJ1-6; tentative D call: TRBD1 (6 bases). Per germline, CDR1 MNHEY and CDR2 SMNVEV (reference sequence). Trimming shortened V by 7 bases and J by 5 bases, and 12 bases separated the two germline ends. The CDR3 sequence is 14 residues long. The CDR3 region is CASTRSGDNSPLHF. For the CDR3, the DNA is TGTGCCAGCACTCGATCAGGGGATAATTCACCCCTCCACTTT.

The V gene is TRBV2, the J gene TRBJ2-5; perhaps TRBD1 as D (6 bases). Trimming left V 6 bases short and J 12 bases short, with 20 bases between. The germline gives CDR1 SNHLY, CDR2 FYNNEI. This CDR3 spans 13 amino acids. This chain's CDR3 is CASSPSTGRIKYF. Written as DNA, the CDR3 is TGTGCCAGCAGCCCTTCAACAGGGAGAATCAAGTACTTC. Full variable domain (missing parts from reference TRBV2 and TRBJ2-5): EPEVTQTPSHQVTQMGQEVILRCVPISNHLYFYWYRQILGQKVEFLVSFYNNEISEKSEIFDDQFSVERPDGSNFTLKIRSTKLEDSAMYFCASSPSTGRIKYFGPGTRLLVL.

The chain joins TRBV18 to TRBJ2-7, with TRBD1 matching 8 bases. The CDR3 runs to 14 residues. Germline-derived CDR1 and CDR2 are KGHSH and LQKENI. The V gene end was trimmed by 6 bases and the J gene end by 0 bases; junction bases not matched to a gene: 4. Here the CDR3 reads CASSHRGNSYEQYF. The CDR3 nucleotides read TGTGCCAGCTCTCACAGGGGGAACTCCTACGAGCAGTACTTC. The entire variable domain, with the rest obtained from reference TRBV18 and TRBJ2-7, is as follows: NAGVMQNPRHLVRRRGQEARLRCSPMKGHSHVYWYRQLPEEGLKFMVYLQKENIIDESGMPKERFSAEFPKEGPSILRIQQVVRGDSAAYFCASSHRGNSYEQYFGPGTRLTVT.

The V call is TRBV18, the J call TRBJ2-7, with 10 bases fitting TRBD1. The CDR3 consists of 18 residues. V gave up 1 base and J gave up 0 bases; unmatched junction bases: 9. CDR1 is KGHSH and CDR2 is LQKENI in the germline V gene. The CDR3, as DNA: TGTGCCAGCTCACCACTAGCCGGGACAGGGGTCTCCTCCTACGAGCAGTACTTC. Translation: CASSPLAGTGVSSYEQYF. The full variable domain, in which reference TRBV18 and TRBJ2-7 provide the parts outside the CDR3, is NAGVMQNPRHLVRRRGQEARLRCSPMKGHSHVYWYRQLPEEGLKFMVYLQKENIIDESGMPKERFSAEFPKEGPSILRIQQVVRGDSAAYFCASSPLAGTGVSSYEQYFGPGTRLTVT.

The chain recombines TRBV7-2 with TRBJ2-5, with 12 bases identical to TRBD1. The CDR3 extends over 15 amino acids. J lost 5 bases, V lost 4 bases, and 5 bases had no gene match. Germline V lookup: CDR1 SGHTA, CDR2 FQGNSA. The CDR3 spells CASSSGQGAGETQYF. The CDR3 coding sequence is TGTGCCAGCAGCTCGGGACAGGGGGCCGGGGAGACCCAGTACTTC.

The chain carries TRBV27 and TRBJ1-1; D gene uncertain. Trimming took 5 bases from V and 9 from J, leaving 16 bases between them. Germline loops: CDR1 MNHEY, CDR2 SMNVEV (reference sequence). The CDR3 has 13 amino acids. The CDR3 here is CASSPRWGAKAFF. CDR3 nucleotide sequence: TGTGCCAGCAGTCCCCGTTGGGGAGCCAAAGCTTTCTTT.

The gene calls are TRBV6-5 and TRBJ1-6; 7 bases fit TRBD1. Germline V CDR1 and CDR2: MNHEY, SVGAGI. With V trimmed by 8 bases and J by 7 bases, 5 bases remained unmatched. CDR3 length: 13 residues. CDR3: CASRGQLNSPLHF. In nucleotides, the CDR3 is TGTGCCAGCCGGGGACAGCTGAATTCACCCCTCCACTTT.

This clone was detected once. This chain links TRBV7-9 with TRBJ2-5; 7 bases match TRBD2. CDR1 and CDR2 from the germline V gene are SEHNR and FQNEAQ (reference sequence). The V segment lost 5 bases and the J segment 2 bases; nucleotides outside the gene matches: 5. The length of the CDR3 is 14 residues. The CDR3 reads CASSPVGGQETQYF. CDR3 coding DNA: TGTGCCAGCAGCCCAGTCGGGGGGCAAGAGACCCAGTACTTC.

The chain carries TRBV5-4 and TRBJ1-2; no firm D call. This CDR3 is built from 13 residues. Germline lookup yields CDR1 SGHNT and CDR2 YYREEE (reference sequence). Trimming took 2 bases from V and 1 from J, leaving 6 bases between them. This CDR3 reads CASSFVSNYGYTF. CDR3 coding DNA: TGTGCCAGCAGCTTCGTCAGTAACTATGGCTACACCTTC.

V is TRBV27 and J is TRBJ2-1; 7 nucleotides align to TRBD1. The CDR3 is 14 residues long. Germline V gives CDR1 MNHEY, CDR2 SMNVEV (reference sequence). J lost 5 bases, V lost 5 bases, and 6 bases had no gene match. CDR3 nucleotide sequence: TGTGCCAGCAGTCCCGGACAGGCCGACAATGAGCAGTTCTTC. Its protein is CASSPGQADNEQFF.

The chain links TRBV4-1 to TRBJ2-1, with D perhaps TRBD2 (6 bases). Trimming stripped 1 base from V and 5 bases from J, with 21 bases between. CDR3 length: 18 residues. Germline V gene lookup returns CDR1 MGHRA and CDR2 YSYEKL. Here the CDR3 reads CASSQASLGLLMDNEQFF. The CDR3 coding sequence is TGCGCCAGCAGCCAAGCTAGCCTGGGACTCTTAATGGACAATGAGCAGTTCTTC.

The chain uses TRBV5-6 and TRBJ1-6; 8 bases are shared with TRBD1. V was pared by 1 base and J by 9 bases, with 6 bases of the junction left unmatched. The CDR3 covers 15 residues. The germline gives CDR1 SGHDT, CDR2 YYEEEE. CDR3 sequence (DNA): TGTGCCAGCAGCTTGTGGACAGGGAGGATTTCACCCCTCCACTTT. This codes for CASSLWTGRISPLHF.

The chain has TRBV15 and TRBJ2-1; 10 nucleotides match TRBD2. The CDR3 contains 16 residues. Germline CDR1 reads LNHNV; CDR2 reads YYDKDF (reference sequence). The V segment lost 1 base and the J segment 1 base; nucleotides outside the gene matches: 1. Here the CDR3 DNA reads TGTGCCACCAGCAGAGCGACTAGCGGGTCCTACAATGAGCAGTTCTTC. It yields the protein CATSRATSGSYNEQFF.

The chain links TRBV30 to TRBJ1-6; possible D gene TRBD1, 6 bases. Germline CDR1 and CDR2: GTSNPN and SVGIG (reference sequence). Trimming removed 3 bases from V and 10 bases from J, with 13 bases in between. The CDR3 sequence is 13 residues long. CDR3 amino acids: CAWRGGGGSPLHF. Written as DNA, the CDR3 is TGTGCCTGGAGAGGGGGGGGAGGATCACCCCTCCACTTT. The whole variable domain, remainder taken from reference TRBV30 and TRBJ1-6, is SQTIHQWPATLVQPVGSPLSLECTVEGTSNPNLYWYRQAAGRGLQLLFYSVGIGQISSEVPQNLSASRPQDRQFILSSKKLLLSDSGFYLCAWRGGGGSPLHFGNGTRLTVT.

For the CDR3, the DNA is TGTGCCAGCAGGCCCCCAGGGGCCATGAACACTGAAGCTTTCTTT. Encoded protein: CASRPPGAMNTEAFF. The chain carries TRBV28 and TRBJ1-1, with D possibly matching TRBD1 (6 bases). The CDR3 contains 15 residues. V lost 6 bases and J lost 0, with 14 bases in between. Germline-derived CDR1 and CDR2 are MDHEN and SYDVKM. The whole variable domain, filled in from reference TRBV28 and TRBJ1-1, reads DVKVTQSSRYLVKRTGEKVFLECVQDMDHENMFWYRQDPGLGLRLIYFSYDVKMKEKGDIPEGYSVSREKKERFSLILESASTNQTSMYLCASRPPGAMNTEAFFGQGTRLTVV.

DNA of the CDR3: TGTGCCACCAGTGATCCGGGACAGGGAGTTTATGGCTACACCTTC. Translated: CATSDPGQGVYGYTF. The rearrangement joins TRBV24-1 to TRBJ1-2; 9 bases fit TRBD1. J was trimmed by 5 bases and V by 3 bases; bases with no gene match: 6. There are 15 residues in the CDR3. CDR1 KGHDR and CDR2 SFDVKD come from the germline V gene.

V usage is TRBV5-6 and J usage is TRBJ2-7; D ambiguous. V lost 4 bases and J 3 bases, leaving 14 bases between the germline ends. Germline V gene data show CDR1 as SGHDT and CDR2 as YYEEEE. The CDR3 extends over 14 amino acids. The CDR3 sequence is CASSPRGRNYEQYF. CDR3 DNA: TGTGCCAGCAGCCCCCGTGGCAGGAACTACGAGCAGTACTTC. The full variable domain, rest sourced from reference TRBV5-6 and TRBJ2-7, is DAGVTQSPTHLIKTRGQQVTLRCSPKSGHDTVSWYQQALGQGPQFIFQYYEEEERQRGNFPDRFSGHQFPNYSSELNVNALLLGDSALYLCASSPRGRNYEQYFGPGTRLTVT.

The chain couples TRBV2 to TRBJ2-2; 7 nucleotides agree with TRBD2. This CDR3 contains 16 residues. V dropped 3 bases and J dropped 3; count of bases not matched to a gene: 7. Per the germline V gene, CDR1 is SNHLY and CDR2 is FYNNEI. Written as DNA, the CDR3 is TGTGCCAGCAGTGAGAGGGGAGGGCGCCACACCGGGGAGCTGTTTTTT. Its translation: CASSERGGRHTGELFF.

The chain uses TRBV25-1 and TRBJ1-4; D gene unclear. The CDR3 consists of 16 residues. The V end was cut by 7 bases, the J end by 0 bases, with 15 bases between. Germline assignment: CDR1 MGHDK and CDR2 SYGVNS. The CDR3 bases are TGTGCCAGCAACCCTGGCAAATCCGCAACTAATGAAAAACTGTTTTTT. Its protein is CASNPGKSATNEKLFF.

The gene calls are TRBV12-3 or TRBV12-4 and TRBJ1-1, with D hard to call. The CDR3 totals 13 residues. V shed 3 bases and J shed 1 base, with 6 bases lying between them. CDR3 protein: CASSLRWNTEAFF. The CDR3 DNA sequence: TGTGCCAGCAGTTTGAGGTGGAACACTGAAGCTTTCTTT.

This clone came up once. The chain has TRBV11-2 and TRBJ1-4; D might be TRBD1 (5 bases). This CDR3 is built from 15 residues. Germline V CDR1 and CDR2: SGHAT, FQNNGV. V was clipped by 0 bases and J by 5 bases, with 10 bases between them. Here the CDR3 reads CASSLEGAGNEKLFF. The CDR3 DNA reads as TGTGCCAGCAGCTTAGAAGGGGCAGGGAATGAAAAACTGTTTTTT.

This chain uses TRBV5-1 with TRBJ2-7; 8 bases fit TRBD1. There are 15 residues in the CDR3. V trimming: 2 bases; J trimming: 2 bases; junction bases outside the gene matches: 6. Germline V gene sequence: CDR1 SGHRS, CDR2 YFSETQ. In nucleotides, the CDR3 is TGCGCCAGCAGCTTATCCGACAGGGGTCCCTACGAGCAGTACTTC. Protein sequence: CASSLSDRGPYEQYF.

This clone was recorded once. The rearrangement uses TRBV20-1 and TRBJ1-6; no reliable D call. This CDR3 is 14 amino acids long. V was shortened by 3 bases and J by 5 bases, with 11 bases between the two germline ends. CDR1 DFQATT and CDR2 SNEGSKA come from the germline V gene (reference sequence). The CDR3: CSASGVSDNSPLHF. As DNA, the CDR3 is TGCAGTGCTAGTGGAGTTTCGGATAATTCACCCCTCCACTTT.

This clone has a handful of counts. V and J are TRBV7-6 and TRBJ1-6, with a weak D call TRBD1 (5 bases). Looked up from germline, CDR1 is SGHVS and CDR2 is FNYEAQ. The CDR3 contains 18 residues. V was trimmed by 5 bases and J by 1 base, leaving 18 bases between them. CDR3 sequence (DNA): TGTGCCAGCAGCCCGGGCCGGCAGCAGGGTTCCTATAATTCACCCCTCCACTTT. Translation gives CASSPGRQQGSYNSPLHF.

The chain links TRBV5-5 to TRBJ1-4; 8 positions match TRBD1. V dropped 4 bases and J dropped 7; count of bases not matched to a gene: 9. Looked up from germline, CDR1 is SGHKS and CDR2 is YYEKEE (reference sequence). The CDR3 length is 15 residues. CDR3 DNA: TGTGCCAGCAGCACTAACAGGGGGAGGGGTGAAAAACTGTTTTTT. The encoded protein is CASSTNRGRGEKLFF.

The chain links TRBV4-2 to TRBJ2-4; 9 nucleotides align to TRBD1. This CDR3 spans 17 amino acids. Trimming removed 2 bases from V and 0 bases from J; junction bases left unmatched: 5. From germline, CDR1 is LGHNA and CDR2 YNFKEQ. Here the CDR3 reads CASSQMDRGVAKNIQYF. The CDR3 region has the DNA TGTGCCAGCAGCCAAATGGACAGGGGCGTAGCCAAAAACATTCAGTACTTC.